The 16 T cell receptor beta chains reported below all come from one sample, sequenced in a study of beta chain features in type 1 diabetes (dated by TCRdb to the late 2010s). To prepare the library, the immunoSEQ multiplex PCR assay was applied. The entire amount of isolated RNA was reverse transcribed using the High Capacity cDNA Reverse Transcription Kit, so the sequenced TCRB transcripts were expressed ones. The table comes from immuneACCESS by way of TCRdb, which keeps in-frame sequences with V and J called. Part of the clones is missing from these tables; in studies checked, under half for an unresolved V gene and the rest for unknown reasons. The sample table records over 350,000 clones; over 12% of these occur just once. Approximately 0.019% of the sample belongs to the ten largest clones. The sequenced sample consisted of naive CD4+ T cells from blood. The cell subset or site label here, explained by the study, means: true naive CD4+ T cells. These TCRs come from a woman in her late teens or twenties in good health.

The CDR3 loop is CASSLGWANTGELFF. CDR3 sequence (DNA): TGTGCCAGCAGCTTGGGATGGGCTAACACCGGGGAGCTGTTTTTT. V is TRBV5-4 and J is TRBJ2-2; D call uncertain. The germline V and J ends were trimmed by 0 bases and 2 bases, with 8 bases remaining between them. The CDR3 loop spans 15 amino acids. Germline lookup yields CDR1 SGHNT and CDR2 YYREEE (reference sequence).

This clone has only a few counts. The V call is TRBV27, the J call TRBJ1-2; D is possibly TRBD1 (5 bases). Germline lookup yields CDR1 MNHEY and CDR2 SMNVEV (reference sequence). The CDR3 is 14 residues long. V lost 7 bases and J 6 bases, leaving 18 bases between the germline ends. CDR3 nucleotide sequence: TGTGCCAGCAAAATAGACAGCGCAATCAATGGCTACACCTTC. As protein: CASKIDSAINGYTF.

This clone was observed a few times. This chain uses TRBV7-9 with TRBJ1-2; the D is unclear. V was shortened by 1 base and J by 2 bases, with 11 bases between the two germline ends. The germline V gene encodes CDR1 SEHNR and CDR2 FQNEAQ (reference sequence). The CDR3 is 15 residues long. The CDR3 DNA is TGTGCCAGCAGCTTAGGCGGCCAAGTGAACTATGGCTACACCTTC. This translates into CASSLGGQVNYGYTF.

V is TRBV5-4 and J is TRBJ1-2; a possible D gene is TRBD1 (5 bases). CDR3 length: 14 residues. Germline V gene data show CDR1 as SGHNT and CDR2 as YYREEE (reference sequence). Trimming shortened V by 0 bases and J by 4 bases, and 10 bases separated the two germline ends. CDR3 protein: CASSLDRSGYGYTF. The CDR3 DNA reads TGTGCCAGCAGCTTGGACAGGTCGGGCTATGGCTACACCTTC.

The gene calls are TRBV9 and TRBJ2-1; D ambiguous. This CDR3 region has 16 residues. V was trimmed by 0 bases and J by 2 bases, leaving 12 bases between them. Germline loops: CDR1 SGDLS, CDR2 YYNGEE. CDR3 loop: CASSVVSTQTYNEQFF. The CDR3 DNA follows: TGTGCCAGCAGCGTAGTATCAACACAAACCTACAATGAGCAGTTCTTC.

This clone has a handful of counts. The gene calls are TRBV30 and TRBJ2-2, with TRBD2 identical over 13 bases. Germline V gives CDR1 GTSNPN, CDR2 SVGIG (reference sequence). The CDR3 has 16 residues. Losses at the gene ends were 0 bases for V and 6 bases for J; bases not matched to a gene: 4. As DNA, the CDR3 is TGTGCCTGGAGTGTGGGGACTAGCGGGACTGCCGGGGAGCTGTTTTTT. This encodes CAWSVGTSGTAGELFF.

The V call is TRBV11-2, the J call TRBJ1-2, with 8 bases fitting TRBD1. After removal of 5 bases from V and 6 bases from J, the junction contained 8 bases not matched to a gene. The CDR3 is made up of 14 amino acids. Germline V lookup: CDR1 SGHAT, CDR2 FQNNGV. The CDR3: CASSPTGGWHGYTF. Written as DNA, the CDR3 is TGTGCCAGCAGCCCAACAGGGGGATGGCATGGCTACACCTTC.

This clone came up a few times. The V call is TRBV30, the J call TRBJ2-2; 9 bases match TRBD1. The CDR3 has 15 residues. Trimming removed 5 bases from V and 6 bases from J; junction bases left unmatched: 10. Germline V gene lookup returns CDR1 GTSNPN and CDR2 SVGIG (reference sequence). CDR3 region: CAWAPGQGIAGELFF. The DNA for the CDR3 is TGTGCCTGGGCACCGGGACAGGGAATCGCCGGGGAGCTGTTTTTT.

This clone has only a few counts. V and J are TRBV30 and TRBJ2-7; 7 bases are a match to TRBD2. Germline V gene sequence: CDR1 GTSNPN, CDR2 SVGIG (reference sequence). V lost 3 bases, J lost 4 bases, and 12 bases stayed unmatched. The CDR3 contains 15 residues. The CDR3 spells CAWRSGVTGLYEQYF. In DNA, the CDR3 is TGTGCCTGGAGGTCCGGGGTGACGGGACTATACGAGCAGTACTTC.

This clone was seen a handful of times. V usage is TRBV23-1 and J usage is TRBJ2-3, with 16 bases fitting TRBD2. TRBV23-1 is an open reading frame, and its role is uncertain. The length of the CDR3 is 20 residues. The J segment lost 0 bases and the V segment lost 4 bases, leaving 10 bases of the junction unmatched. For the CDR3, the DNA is TGCGCCAGCAGTCGACCGTTGGGACTAGCGGGAGGGACTAGCACAGATACGCAGTATTTT. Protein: CASSRPLGLAGGTSTDTQYF.

CDR3 loop: CASSRFGARGANVLTF. The CDR3 region has the DNA TGTGCCAGCAGCCGTTTTGGGGCGCGTGGGGCCAACGTCCTGACTTTC. V is TRBV7-9 and J is TRBJ2-6; D may be TRBD1 (5 bases). The CDR3 runs 16 residues. In germline, CDR1 is SEHNR, CDR2 FQNEAQ (reference sequence). With 5 bases removed from V and 3 bases from J, the gap between germline ends came to 14 bases.

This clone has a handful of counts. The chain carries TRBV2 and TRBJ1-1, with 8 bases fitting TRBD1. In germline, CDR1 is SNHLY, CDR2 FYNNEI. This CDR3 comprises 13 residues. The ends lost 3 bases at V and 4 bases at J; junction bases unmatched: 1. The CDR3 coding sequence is TGTGCCAGCAGTGACAGGGGGCTCACTGAAGCTTTCTTT. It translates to CASSDRGLTEAFF.

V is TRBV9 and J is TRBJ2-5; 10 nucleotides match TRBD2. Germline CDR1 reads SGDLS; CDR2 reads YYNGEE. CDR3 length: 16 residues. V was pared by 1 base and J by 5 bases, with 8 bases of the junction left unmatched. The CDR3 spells CASSVRLAGDLETQYF. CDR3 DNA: TGTGCCAGCAGCGTAAGGCTAGCGGGAGACTTGGAGACCCAGTACTTC.

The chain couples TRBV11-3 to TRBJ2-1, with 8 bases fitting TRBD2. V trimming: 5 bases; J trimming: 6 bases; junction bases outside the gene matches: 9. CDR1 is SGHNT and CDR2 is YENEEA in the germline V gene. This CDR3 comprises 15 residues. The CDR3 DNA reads TGTGCCAGCAGCCCAACCGGGACTAGTTCCAATGAGCAGTTCTTC. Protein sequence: CASSPTGTSSNEQFF.

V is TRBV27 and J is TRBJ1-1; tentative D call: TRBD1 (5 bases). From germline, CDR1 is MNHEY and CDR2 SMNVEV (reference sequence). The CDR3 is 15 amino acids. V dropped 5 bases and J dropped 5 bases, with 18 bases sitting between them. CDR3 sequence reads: CASSVRDSAVTEAFF. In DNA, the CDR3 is TGTGCCAGCAGTGTAAGGGACTCAGCAGTGACTGAAGCTTTCTTT.

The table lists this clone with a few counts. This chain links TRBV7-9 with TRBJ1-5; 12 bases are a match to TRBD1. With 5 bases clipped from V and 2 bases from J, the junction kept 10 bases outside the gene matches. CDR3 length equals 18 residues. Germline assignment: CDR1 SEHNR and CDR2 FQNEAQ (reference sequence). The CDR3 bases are TGTGCCAGCAGCCCCGGGACAGGGGGCAGAGTGGGCAATCAGCCCCAGCATTTT. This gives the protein CASSPGTGGRVGNQPQHF.